A selection of T cell receptor beta chains follows, all from one sample in a study of cytotoxic CD8 clonotypes in ibrutinib-treated CLL. TCRdb keeps only in-frame clones here, not all; method: immunoSEQ multiplex PCR. The table records 250,000 or so clones, 70% of them present only once. Sequences were derived from PBMCs, sampled after 24 months of ibrutinib treatment. These TCRs come from a human donor with chronic lymphocytic leukemia. Both conserved end residues are part of each CDR3. Fields, in order: clone size, J gene, D gene, V gene, CDR3 protein, CDR3 DNA. The D gene is left open where the match is weak. Size is stated for part of the rows, as once, few or many counts, or as a class when the clone is expanded.

clone_size: once; j_call: TRBJ2-7; d_call: TRBD1; v_call: TRBV10-3; cdr3_aa: CAIRAGTGSYEQYF; cdr3_nt: TGTGCCATCAGGGCCGGGACAGGGTCCTACGAGCAGTACTTC
clone_size: NA; j_call: TRBJ2-3; d_call: NA; v_call: TRBV2; cdr3_aa: CASSEGRALDTQYF; cdr3_nt: TGTGCCAGCAGTGAAGGGAGGGCCTTAGATACGCAGTATTTT
clone_size: NA; j_call: TRBJ2-1; d_call: NA; v_call: TRBV5-6; cdr3_aa: CASSLTGRFHNEQFF; cdr3_nt: TGTGCCAGCAGCTTGACAGGGAGGTTCCACAATGAGCAGTTCTTC
clone_size: NA; j_call: TRBJ1-2; d_call: TRBD1; v_call: TRBV9; cdr3_aa: CASSVQGDDYGYTF; cdr3_nt: TGTGCCAGCAGCGTCCAGGGGGATGACTATGGCTACACCTTC
clone_size: NA; j_call: TRBJ2-1; d_call: TRBD2; v_call: TRBV11-3; cdr3_aa: CASSTRVAGVGRNEQFF; cdr3_nt: TGTGCCAGCAGCACCCGGGTCGCGGGAGTAGGTCGTAATGAGCAGTTCTTC
clone_size: NA; j_call: TRBJ1-2; d_call: TRBD1; v_call: TRBV28; cdr3_aa: CASSSAIQGTDYGYTF; cdr3_nt: TGTGCCAGCAGTTCCGCAATACAGGGGACGGACTATGGCTACACCTTC
clone_size: NA; j_call: TRBJ2-5; d_call: TRBD2; v_call: TRBV9; cdr3_aa: CASSVGTSGSRAQETQYF; cdr3_nt: TGTGCCAGCAGCGTAGGAACTAGCGGGAGCAGGGCGCAAGAGACCCAGTACTTC
clone_size: NA; j_call: TRBJ2-7; d_call: NA; v_call: TRBV6-5; cdr3_aa: CASSTGNEQYF; cdr3_nt: TGTGCCAGCAGTACAGGGAACGAGCAGTACTTC
clone_size: NA; j_call: TRBJ2-1; d_call: TRBD2; v_call: TRBV30; cdr3_aa: CAWTGLAGGREQFF; cdr3_nt: TGTGCCTGGACCGGACTAGCGGGAGGGCGTGAGCAGTTCTTC
clone_size: NA; j_call: TRBJ2-2; d_call: TRBD1; v_call: TRBV25-1; cdr3_aa: CASSPVDRFTGELFF; cdr3_nt: TGTGCCAGCAGCCCCGTGGACAGGTTCACCGGGGAGCTGTTTTTT
clone_size: NA; j_call: TRBJ2-7; d_call: TRBD1; v_call: TRBV6-5; cdr3_aa: CASGQAPHLEQYF; cdr3_nt: TGTGCCAGCGGACAGGCCCCCCACCTCGAGCAGTACTTC
clone_size: NA; j_call: TRBJ1-4; d_call: NA; v_call: TRBV30; cdr3_aa: CAWSVLGVTNEKLFF; cdr3_nt: TGTGCCTGGAGTGTACTGGGGGTGACTAATGAAAAACTGTTTTTT
clone_size: NA; j_call: TRBJ1-4; d_call: NA; v_call: TRBV30; cdr3_aa: CALGWERNEKLFF; cdr3_nt: TGTGCCCTGGGTTGGGAACGTAATGAAAAACTGTTTTTT
clone_size: once; j_call: TRBJ1-1; d_call: NA; v_call: TRBV5-1; cdr3_aa: CASSPWRPNTEAFF; cdr3_nt: TGCGCCAGCAGCCCCTGGAGACCGAACACTGAAGCTTTCTTT
clone_size: NA; j_call: TRBJ2-1; d_call: TRBD2; v_call: TRBV25-1; cdr3_aa: CASRSTSGIYNEQFF; cdr3_nt: TGTGCCAGCAGGTCGACTAGCGGGATCTACAATGAGCAGTTCTTC
clone_size: few; j_call: TRBJ2-2; d_call: TRBD1; v_call: TRBV9; cdr3_aa: CASSLRTGTTTGELFF; cdr3_nt: TGTGCCAGCAGCCTTAGGACAGGGACGACCACCGGGGAGCTGTTTTTT
clone_size: NA; j_call: TRBJ2-7; d_call: TRBD1; v_call: TRBV2; cdr3_aa: CASSDRGQGAYEQYF; cdr3_nt: TGTGCCAGCAGTGATAGGGGACAGGGGGCTTATGAGCAGTACTTC
clone_size: NA; j_call: TRBJ1-1; d_call: NA; v_call: TRBV14; cdr3_aa: CASSQEGRGEAFF; cdr3_nt: TGTGCCAGCAGCCAAGAAGGGAGGGGTGAAGCTTTCTTT
clone_size: NA; j_call: TRBJ2-7; d_call: NA; v_call: TRBV25-1; cdr3_aa: CASTHIGGAPGEQYF; cdr3_nt: TGTGCCAGCACTCACATCGGGGGAGCCCCGGGTGAGCAGTACTTC
clone_size: NA; j_call: TRBJ2-3; d_call: TRBD2; v_call: TRBV7-3; cdr3_aa: CASSLRLAGGPTDTQYF; cdr3_nt: TGTGCCAGCAGCTTAAGGCTAGCGGGAGGCCCCACAGATACGCAGTATTTT
clone_size: NA; j_call: TRBJ2-3; d_call: NA; v_call: TRBV6-5; cdr3_aa: CASSYSGTTFQDTQYF; cdr3_nt: TGTGCCAGCAGTTACTCGGGGACCACCTTCCAAGATACGCAGTATTTT
clone_size: NA; j_call: TRBJ2-7; d_call: TRBD1; v_call: TRBV5-1; cdr3_aa: CASSLTPDRGSSYEQYF; cdr3_nt: TGCGCCAGCAGTTTGACCCCGGACAGGGGCAGCTCCTACGAGCAGTACTTC
clone_size: NA; j_call: TRBJ2-1; d_call: NA; v_call: TRBV9; cdr3_aa: CASSVVTTPYNEQFF; cdr3_nt: TGTGCCAGCAGCGTAGTCACAACTCCCTACAATGAGCAGTTCTTC
clone_size: NA; j_call: TRBJ2-2; d_call: TRBD2; v_call: TRBV28; cdr3_aa: CASSFPSGNTGELFF; cdr3_nt: TGTGCCAGCAGTTTTCCTAGCGGGAACACCGGGGAGCTGTTTTTT
clone_size: NA; j_call: TRBJ2-1; d_call: NA; v_call: TRBV2; cdr3_aa: CASSENSRIPNEQFF; cdr3_nt: TGTGCCAGCAGTGAGAACTCCCGGATCCCCAATGAGCAGTTCTTC
clone_size: NA; j_call: TRBJ2-1; d_call: NA; v_call: TRBV28; cdr3_aa: CASMAYFSYNEQFF; cdr3_nt: TGTGCCAGCATGGCCTATTTCTCCTACAATGAGCAGTTCTTC
clone_size: NA; j_call: TRBJ1-1; d_call: NA; v_call: TRBV5-1; cdr3_aa: CASSLAVIEGHAEAFF; cdr3_nt: TGCGCCAGCAGCTTGGCCGTGATAGAGGGACATGCTGAAGCTTTCTTT
clone_size: NA; j_call: TRBJ2-7; d_call: TRBD1; v_call: TRBV7-2; cdr3_aa: CASSLKTGGLPRGEQYF; cdr3_nt: TGTGCCAGCAGCCTCAAGACAGGGGGCCTCCCCAGGGGCGAGCAGTACTTC
clone_size: NA; j_call: TRBJ2-7; d_call: NA; v_call: TRBV6-6; cdr3_aa: CAGGRYEQYF; cdr3_nt: TGTGCCGGGGGCCGCTACGAGCAGTACTTC
clone_size: NA; j_call: TRBJ2-5; d_call: NA; v_call: TRBV19; cdr3_aa: CASSGKYQETQYF; cdr3_nt: TGTGCCAGTAGTGGCAAGTACCAAGAGACCCAGTACTTC
clone_size: NA; j_call: TRBJ2-5; d_call: NA; v_call: TRBV25-1; cdr3_aa: CAAGGATLETQYF; cdr3_nt: TGTGCCGCGGGCGGGGCTACTTTAGAGACCCAGTACTTC
clone_size: NA; j_call: TRBJ2-7; d_call: TRBD2; v_call: TRBV5-4; cdr3_aa: CASSLRLAGHLYEQYF; cdr3_nt: TGTGCCAGCAGCTTGAGACTAGCGGGACACCTCTACGAGCAGTACTTC
clone_size: NA; j_call: TRBJ2-1; d_call: NA; v_call: TRBV15; cdr3_aa: CATSGMSGSSYNEQFF; cdr3_nt: TGTGCCACCAGCGGAATGAGCGGAAGCTCCTACAATGAGCAGTTCTTC
clone_size: few; j_call: TRBJ2-7; d_call: NA; v_call: TRBV5-4; cdr3_aa: CASSLDPGLGEQYF; cdr3_nt: TGTGCCAGCAGCTTGGATCCTGGGCTGGGGGAGCAGTACTTC
clone_size: NA; j_call: TRBJ1-4; d_call: NA; v_call: TRBV9; cdr3_aa: CASSVTGRNEKLFF; cdr3_nt: TGTGCCAGCAGCGTAACAGGACGGAATGAAAAACTGTTTTTT
clone_size: NA; j_call: TRBJ2-6; d_call: NA; v_call: TRBV27; cdr3_aa: CASSSLEGLGLSGANVLTF; cdr3_nt: TGTGCCAGCAGTTCTTTGGAGGGCCTCGGCCTCTCTGGGGCCAACGTCCTGACTTTC
clone_size: NA; j_call: TRBJ1-1; d_call: TRBD1; v_call: TRBV28; cdr3_aa: CASSSPTGMNTEAFF; cdr3_nt: TGTGCCAGCAGTTCGCCGACAGGGATGAACACTGAAGCTTTCTTT
clone_size: once; j_call: TRBJ1-1; d_call: NA; v_call: TRBV4-3; cdr3_aa: CASSQVGVNTEAFF; cdr3_nt: TGCGCCAGCAGCCAAGTCGGGGTGAACACTGAAGCTTTCTTT
clone_size: few; j_call: TRBJ2-7; d_call: NA; v_call: TRBV7-9; cdr3_aa: CASSLAAYEQYF; cdr3_nt: TGTGCCAGCAGCTTAGCTGCCTACGAGCAGTACTTC